A selection of T cell receptor beta chains follows, all from one sample in a study of T-cell reconstitution after alpha-beta-depleted transplantation in children. Each CDR3 protein gets one entry after TCRdb re-called the PCR reads with MiXCR. This table holds 400,000 to 450,000 distinct CDR3 sequences, over 40% found once. The material was PBMCs, obtained before TCRalphabeta/CD19-depleted stem cell transplant. All receptors derive from a girl aged 2 to 9 with aplastic anemia, due to receive a stem cell transplant. Both conserved end residues are part of each CDR3. The D gene is left open where the match is weak. Clone size is given for some rows only: seen once, a few or many times, or a class if the clone is expanded.

>once|TRBJ2-3|TRBV20-1|12|NA
TGCAGTGCTAGGTATAGCACAGATACGCAGTATTTT
CSARYSTDTQYF
>many|TRBJ2-1|TRBV20-1|11|NA
TGCAGTGCTAGTCCCTACAATGAGCAGTTCTTC
CSASPYNEQFF
>few|TRBJ1-1|TRBV5-1|16|NA
TGCGCCAGCAGCTTGGGGGCAGGGACCATGAACACTGAAGCTTTCTTT
CASSLGAGTMNTEAFF
>many|TRBJ2-1|TRBV5-1|14|TRBD2
TGCGCCAGCGTCCCGGGACTAGCGGTCGATGAGCAGTTCTTC
CASVPGLAVDEQFF
>many|TRBJ2-7|TRBV15|15|NA
TGTGCCACCAGCAGCCTTCCGGGACTCTCCTACGAGCAGTACTTC
CATSSLPGLSYEQYF
>NA|TRBJ2-7|TRBV18|15|NA
TGTGCCAGCTCCTTAACCGGGACTCCCTCCTACGAGCAGTACTTC
CASSLTGTPSYEQYF
>NA|TRBJ2-1|TRBV18|15|TRBD2
TGTGCCAGCTCACCGGCTAGCGGGAGAGGTAGTGAGCAGTTCTTC
CASSPASGRGSEQFF
>many|TRBJ2-1|TRBV21-1|13|NA
TGTGCCAGCAGCCCTAGAGGGGGGTATGAGCAGTTCTTC
CASSPRGGYEQFF
>many|TRBJ1-2|TRBV20-1|15|TRBD1
TGCAGTGCCGTTGGACAGGCAGGGCCGGGTTATGGCTACACCTTC
CSAVGQAGPGYGYTF
>many|TRBJ2-1|TRBV29-1|16|NA
TGCAGCGTTGAATGGAGTGCGGGCCGGCTTGGGGATGAGCAGTTCTTC
CSVEWSAGRLGDEQFF
>NA|TRBJ2-3|TRBV6-5|15|TRBD2
TGTGCCAGCAGTTACCTGGGACTAGCGACAGATACGCAGTATTTT
CASSYLGLATDTQYF
>NA|TRBJ1-3|TRBV29-1|14|NA
TGCAGCGTTGCGGACCTACGCTCTGGAAACACCATATATTTT
CSVADLRSGNTIYF
>many|TRBJ2-6|TRBV27|14|NA
TGTGCCAGCAGTCCCCACTCTGGGGCCAACGTCCTGACTTTC
CASSPHSGANVLTF
>NA|TRBJ2-1|TRBV29-1|15|TRBD2
TGCAGCGTTGAGGCCGGGAGGGGAGAAAACAATGAGCAGTTCTTC
CSVEAGRGENNEQFF
>few|TRBJ2-5|TRBV25-1|17|TRBD2
TGTGCCAGCAGTGAATGGGAGACTAGCGGGATTCAAGAGACCCAGTACTTC
CASSEWETSGIQETQYF
>NA|TRBJ2-2|TRBV11-1|18|TRBD2
TGTGCCAGCAGCTTAGAGCCGAATAGCGGGAGGGATTCCGGGGAGCTGTTTTTT
CASSLEPNSGRDSGELFF
>NA|TRBJ2-7|TRBV5-1|14|TRBD1
TGCGCCAGCAGCCAGAGGACAGGGGATGGCGAGCAGTACTTC
CASSQRTGDGEQYF
>many|TRBJ2-3|TRBV24-1|14|TRBD2
TGTGCCACCGACAGCGGGAGGTCAACAGATACGCAGTATTTT
CATDSGRSTDTQYF
>NA|TRBJ2-7|TRBV20-1|12|TRBD1
TGCAGTGTATCCGGACAGGGGTTCGAGCAGTACTTC
CSVSGQGFEQYF
>NA|TRBJ2-1|TRBV6-5|15|TRBD2
TGTGCCAGCAGTTATTTAGGACTAGAGTACAATGAGCAGTTCTTC
CASSYLGLEYNEQFF
>NA|TRBJ2-7|TRBV20-1|15|NA
TGCAGTGCTAGTAGGCTAAGAGCGGGCCCCTACGAGCAGTACTTC
CSASRLRAGPYEQYF
>NA|TRBJ2-6|TRBV12-3/TRBV12-4|16|NA
TGTGCCAGCAGTGCCCCCTTGGGAGCTGGGGCCAACGTCCTGACTTTC
CASSAPLGAGANVLTF
>few|TRBJ2-5|TRBV19|13|NA
TGTGCCAGTACCACGACAGAACAAGAGACCCAGTACTTC
CASTTTEQETQYF
>many|TRBJ2-5|TRBV5-1|13|NA
TGCGCCAGCAGCTTGCGGGGTTTACAGACCCAGTACTTC
CASSLRGLQTQYF
>few|TRBJ2-7|TRBV4-2|14|NA
TGTGCCAGCAGCCAAGAAATAGCGACCTACGAGCAGTACTTC
CASSQEIATYEQYF
>NA|TRBJ2-1|TRBV20-1|14|TRBD1
TGCAGTGCTAGCATAGGACAGGGTTCCAATGAGCAGTTCTTC
CSASIGQGSNEQFF
>NA|TRBJ1-2|TRBV20-1|13|NA
TGCAGTGCTAGAGGCTGGGCAGTTTATGGCTACACCTTC
CSARGWAVYGYTF
>few|TRBJ1-1|TRBV10-3|11|NA
TGTGCCATCAGTGAGCAGTCCGAAGCTTTCTTT
CAISEQSEAFF
>few|TRBJ2-5|TRBV5-1|16|NA
TGCGCCAGCAGCTTGGTCCAGTTAGGGCCCCAAGAGACCCAGTCCTTC
CASSLVQLGPQETQSF
>NA|TRBJ1-5|TRBV5-6|15|NA
TGTGCCAGCAGCAAAACCAGGGATGGCAATCAGCCCCAGCATTTT
CASSKTRDGNQPQHF
>few|TRBJ2-3|TRBV7-2|13|NA
TGTGCCAGCAGCTCGCGGAATGAAGATACGCAGTATTTT
CASSSRNEDTQYF
>NA|TRBJ1-1|TRBV12-5|17|NA
TGTGCTAGTGGTTTGACGCGGACGGGGGGCATGAACACTGAAGCTTTCTTT
CASGLTRTGGMNTEAFF
>many|TRBJ2-6|TRBV7-9|17|NA
TGTGCCAGCATACGCGCCAGGGGCCTTTCTGGGGCCAACGTCCTGACTTTC
CASIRARGLSGANVLTF
>many|TRBJ1-1|TRBV7-2|14|TRBD1
TGTGCCAGCAGTCTGGGACAGGGGAGTACTGAAGCTTTCTTT
CASSLGQGSTEAFF
>NA|TRBJ2-2|TRBV29-1|12|TRBD1
TGCAGCGCACTACAGGGGGCCGGGGAGCTGTTTTTT
CSALQGAGELFF
>NA|TRBJ2-7|TRBV12-3/TRBV12-4|16|TRBD2
TGTGCCAGCAGTTCGAGCACGGGACTACTCTTCTACGAGCAGTACTTC
CASSSSTGLLFYEQYF
>few|TRBJ2-5|TRBV12-3/TRBV12-4|13|NA
TGTGCCAGCAGATCGGGGTTCCAAGAGACCCAGTACTTC
CASRSGFQETQYF
>NA|TRBJ2-5|TRBV20-1|14|TRBD1
TGCAGTGCGTTGATGGGACAGACCCAAGAGACCCAGTACTTC
CSALMGQTQETQYF
>NA|TRBJ2-1|TRBV20-1|13|TRBD2
TGCAGTGCTAGCCCGGGAGGGGGCAATGAGCAGTTCTTC
CSASPGGGNEQFF
>NA|TRBJ1-5|TRBV18|13|NA
TGTGCCAGCTCACCACTCGACAATCAGCCCCAGCATTTT
CASSPLDNQPQHF
>NA|TRBJ1-5|TRBV28|16|NA
TGTGCCAGCAGTTTTATAAGGGCGTATAGCAATCAGCCCCAGCATTTT
CASSFIRAYSNQPQHF
>NA|TRBJ2-1|TRBV5-6|18|NA
TGTGCCAGCACCAATGCTTATTCGGGGACCAGTCTCTACAATGAGCAGTTCTTC
CASTNAYSGTSLYNEQFF
>NA|TRBJ2-7|TRBV13|18|TRBD2
TGTGCCAGCAGCAGCATCTCGCGGGGGACCTCAAGCTCCTACGAGCAGTACTTC
CASSSISRGTSSSYEQYF
>NA|TRBJ2-1|TRBV20-1|15|TRBD2
TGCAGTGCTAGACTGCGCGGGGGGTCCTACAATGAGCAGTTCTTC
CSARLRGGSYNEQFF
>few|TRBJ2-5|TRBV5-1|14|NA
TGCGCCAGCAGCTTGGAGGACTACCAAGAGACCCAGTACTTC
CASSLEDYQETQYF